This T cell receptor (beta chain) comes out of a study of T cells in Graves' hyperthyroidism and ophthalmopathy. V was trimmed by 1 base and J by 8 bases, leaving 12 bases between them. The CDR3 contains 14 residues. CDR1 is MNHEY, CDR2 SMNVEV, per germline (reference sequence). In this sample, this clonotype turned up many times. RNA transcripts gave rise to amplified TCR beta CDR3 regions. The HTBI primer set served for first-round RT-PCR of the TCR CDR3. TCRdb re-called the multiplex PCR reads through MiXCR, storing one row per CDR3 protein. Among fewer than 350,000 distinct CDR3 sequences listed, about 20% were seen once.

Sequenced input: blood. The chain links TRBV27 to TRBJ2-1; no definite D call. This TCR was recovered from a woman aged 50 to 60 with Graves' hyperthyroidism. CDR3 amino acids: CASSLFVGHHEQFF. The CDR3 DNA sequence: TGTGCCAGCAGTTTATTCGTAGGTCACCATGAGCAGTTCTTC.